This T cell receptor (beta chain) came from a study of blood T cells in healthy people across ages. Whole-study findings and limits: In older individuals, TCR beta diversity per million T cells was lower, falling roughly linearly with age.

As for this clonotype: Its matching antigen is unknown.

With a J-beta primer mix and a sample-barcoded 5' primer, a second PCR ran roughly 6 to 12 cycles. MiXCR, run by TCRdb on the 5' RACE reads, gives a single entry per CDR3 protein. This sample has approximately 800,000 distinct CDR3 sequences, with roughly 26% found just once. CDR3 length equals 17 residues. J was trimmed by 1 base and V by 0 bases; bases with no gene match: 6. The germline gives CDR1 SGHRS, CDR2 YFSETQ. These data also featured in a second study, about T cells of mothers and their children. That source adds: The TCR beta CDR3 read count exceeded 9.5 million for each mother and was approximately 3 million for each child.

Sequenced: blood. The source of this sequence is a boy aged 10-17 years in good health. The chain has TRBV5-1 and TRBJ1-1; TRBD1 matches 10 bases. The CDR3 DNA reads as TGCGCCAGCAGCTTGGCCCCCTGGACAGGGGGGAACACTGAAGCTTTCTTT. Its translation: CASSLAPWTGGNTEAFF.